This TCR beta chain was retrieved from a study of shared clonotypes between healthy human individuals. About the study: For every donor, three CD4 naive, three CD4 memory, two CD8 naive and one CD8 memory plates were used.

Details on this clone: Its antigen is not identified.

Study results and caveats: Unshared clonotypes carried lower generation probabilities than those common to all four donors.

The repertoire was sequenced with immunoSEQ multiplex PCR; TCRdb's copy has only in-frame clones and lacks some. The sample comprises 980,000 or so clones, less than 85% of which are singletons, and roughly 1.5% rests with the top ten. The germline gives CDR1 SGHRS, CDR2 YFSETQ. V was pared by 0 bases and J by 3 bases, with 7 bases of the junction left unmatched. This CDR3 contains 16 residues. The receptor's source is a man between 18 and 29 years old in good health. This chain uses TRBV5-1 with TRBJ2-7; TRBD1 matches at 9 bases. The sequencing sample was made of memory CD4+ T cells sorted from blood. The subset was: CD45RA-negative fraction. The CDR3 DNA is TGCGCCAGCAGCTTGGGAGGGACAGGGCTAGGCTACGAGCAGTACTTC. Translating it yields CASSLGGTGLGYEQYF.